The 5 T cell receptor beta chains reported below all come from one sample, sequenced in a study of tumor-infiltrating lymphocytes in oesophageal squamous cell carcinoma. TCRdb re-derived calls from the PCR reads in MiXCR, one entry per CDR3 protein. The data contain 20,000 to 25,000 distinct CDR3 sequences, under 35% of them singletons. The sequenced sample consisted of esophageal tumor tissue. Every receptor here comes from a female donor with esophageal squamous cell carcinoma.

The chain couples TRBV6-4 to TRBJ2-7; D is ambiguous. V dropped 3 bases and J dropped 6 bases, with 6 bases sitting between them. The germline gives CDR1 MRHNA, CDR2 SNTAGT. This CDR3 has 11 residues. CDR3 coding DNA: TGTGCCAGCAGTGAAATGGGCGAGCAGTACTTC. Translation gives CASSEMGEQYF.

This clonotype showed up many times. This sequence joins TRBV28 and TRBJ1-1; no definite D call. CDR1 is MDHEN and CDR2 is SYDVKM in the germline V gene. The CDR3 spans 13 residues. V was trimmed by 7 bases and J by 1 base, leaving 10 bases between them. The CDR3 DNA sequence: TGTGCCAGCATGGAGGCGGGGAACACTGAAGCTTTCTTT. Its translation is CASMEAGNTEAFF.

In its sample, this clonotype ranks as medium-sized. V is TRBV6-1 and J is TRBJ2-6, with D perhaps TRBD1 (6 bases). CDR1 and CDR2 from the germline V gene are MNHNS and SASEGT. This CDR3 has 14 residues. Deletions cut 8 bases from V and 1 base from J, with 9 bases between. CDR3 amino acids: CASDRLSGANVLTF. DNA of the CDR3: TGTGCCAGCGACAGGCTTTCTGGGGCCAACGTCCTGACTTTC.

This clonotype appeared many times. The chain combines TRBV5-1 with TRBJ1-2, with D hard to call. V gave up 5 bases and J gave up 4 bases, with 18 bases separating them. Germline loops: CDR1 SGHRS, CDR2 YFSETQ. The CDR3 has 15 amino acids. The CDR3 sequence is CASRLSDDNPYGYTF. For the CDR3, the DNA is TGCGCCAGCAGACTTTCCGACGACAATCCCTATGGCTACACCTTC.

The V gene is TRBV7-4, the J gene TRBJ2-3, with 12 bases identical to TRBD2. The end of the DNA fits TRBJ2-7 better, so the J call may be wrong. Germline CDR1 is SGHVT and CDR2 is SQSDAQ. The CDR3 extends over 16 amino acids. In DNA form, the CDR3 reads TGTGCCAGCAGCAGTCCTAGCGGGAGGGGAGTAGTAGGGCAGTACTTC. Translated: CASSSPSGRGVVGQYF.